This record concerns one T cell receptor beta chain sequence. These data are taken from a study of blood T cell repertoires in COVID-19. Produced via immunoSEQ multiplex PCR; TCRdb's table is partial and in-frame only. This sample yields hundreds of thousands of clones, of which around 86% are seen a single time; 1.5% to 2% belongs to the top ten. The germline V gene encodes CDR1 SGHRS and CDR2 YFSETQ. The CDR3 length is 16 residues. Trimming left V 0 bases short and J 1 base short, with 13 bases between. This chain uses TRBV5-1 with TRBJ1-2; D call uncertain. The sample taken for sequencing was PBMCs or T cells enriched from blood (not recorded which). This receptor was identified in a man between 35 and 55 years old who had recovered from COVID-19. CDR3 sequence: CASSLVSAAVNYGYTF. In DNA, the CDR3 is TGCGCCAGCAGCTTGGTATCGGCGGCAGTTAACTATGGCTACACCTTC.